A single sample is the source of the 30 T cell receptor beta chains below, sequenced in a study of T-cell reconstitution after alpha-beta-depleted transplantation in children (dated by TCRdb to 2016 to 2018). Libraries were built with PCR. For sequencing, an Illumina HiSeq 2500 was employed. Molecular barcoding was employed in the preparation of TCR libraries, with unique molecular identifiers being used to normalize TCRbeta repertoire quantification. TCRdb's own reprocessing of the public reads used fastp at Q25 and MiXCR and kept productive beta chains. Duplicate CDR3 protein sequences are folded into a single record with the most common DNA and genes. The table for this sample lists 440,000 or so distinct CDR3 sequences; around 9.9% of them were counted only once. In total, the top ten clones hold about 5% of the sample. Sample: PBMCs from the stem cell graft donor, taken from the stem cell graft. Receptor source: a human donor who donated a stem cell graft to a child with acute myeloid leukemia.

In regard to this clonotype: This likely comes from a read error, as the CDR3 has no conserved phenylalanine or tryptophan at its end. This chain links TRBV6-2 or TRBV6-3 with TRBJ2-7; D uncertain. Germline lookup yields CDR1 MNHEY and CDR2 SVGEGT. CDR3 length equals 13 residues. V gave up 0 bases and J gave up 3 bases, with 6 bases separating them. The chain's CDR3 is CASSYSTVYEQYS. In DNA, the CDR3 is TGTGCCAGCAGTTACTCGACGGTCTACGAGCAGTACTCC.

The chain is built from TRBV7-2 and TRBJ2-7, with 13 bases aligning to TRBD2. The V gene end was trimmed by 1 base and the J gene end by 6 bases; junction bases not matched to a gene: 6. Looked up from germline, CDR1 is SGHTA and CDR2 is FQGNSA. This CDR3 is built from 16 residues. The CDR3 here is CASSLVLAGGSGEQYF. DNA of the CDR3: TGTGCCAGCAGCTTAGTACTAGCGGGAGGGTCCGGCGAGCAGTACTTC.

The sample holds one count of this clonotype. A much larger clone differs by one base, so this may be a read error. The rearrangement joins TRBV20-1 to TRBJ2-1, with 11 positions matching TRBD2. This CDR3 has 17 amino acids. The germline gives CDR1 DFQATT, CDR2 SNEGSKA (reference sequence). CDR3 residues: CCVDQITSGSSYNEQFF. The CDR3 DNA follows: TGCTGTGTCGACCAAATAACTAGCGGGAGCTCCTACAATGAGCAGTTCTTC.

The rearrangement uses TRBV29-1 and TRBJ1-1, with a tentative D call TRBD1 (6 bases). The V and J ends lost 1 base and 1 base respectively, with 7 bases between them. Germline lookup yields CDR1 SQVTM and CDR2 ANQGSEA. The CDR3 runs to 13 residues. CDR3: CSVEVGANTEAFF. The CDR3 coding sequence is TGCAGCGTTGAAGTGGGGGCGAACACTGAAGCTTTCTTT.

CDR3 bases: TGCGCCAGCAGCCGTATCGGACTAGTCAAGAGCGAGCAGTACTTC. As protein: CASSRIGLVKSEQYF. The V and J genes are TRBV4-1 and TRBJ2-7; 7 bases agree with TRBD2. CDR1 and CDR2 from the germline V gene are MGHRA and YSYEKL. CDR3 length equals 15 residues. The junction had 12 bases not matched to a gene; V was cut back by 4 bases and J by 6 bases.

J is TRBJ2-5 and V is TRBV12-3 or TRBV12-4; 10 bases are a match to TRBD2. J was trimmed by 7 bases and V by 6 bases; bases with no gene match: 11. The CDR3 has 15 residues. The CDR3 protein is CASSSGGANSRTQYF. Written as DNA, the CDR3 is TGTGCCAGCAGCAGCGGGGGGGCGAATTCGCGGACCCAGTACTTC.

This clonotype occurred a few times. This rearrangement joins TRBV5-1 to TRBJ2-4; 9 positions agree with TRBD1. Losses at the gene ends were 4 bases for V and 8 bases for J; bases not matched to a gene: 7. The CDR3 runs to 14 residues. CDR1 and CDR2 from the germline V gene are SGHRS and YFSETQ. This chain's CDR3 is CASSTGQGRDIQYF. The CDR3 bases are TGCGCCAGCAGCACCGGACAGGGGAGGGACATTCAGTACTTC.

Many counts were recorded for this clonotype. The chain joins TRBV5-1 to TRBJ2-2, with TRBD2 matching 14 bases. There are 16 residues in the CDR3. V shed 2 bases and J 7 bases; nucleotides not matched to a gene: 4. Germline assignment: CDR1 SGHRS and CDR2 YFSETQ. CDR3 coding DNA: TGCGCCAGCAGCTTCGGACTAGCGGGGGGTGTCGGGGAGCTGTTTTTT. This gives the protein CASSFGLAGGVGELFF.

This clonotype came up a few times. The J gene is TRBJ2-1, the V gene TRBV11-1; D not resolved. Germline V lookup: CDR1 SGHAT, CDR2 FQDESV (reference sequence). The V end lost 2 bases, the J end lost 3 bases, and 11 bases lay between the germline ends. CDR3 length: 15 amino acids. CDR3 loop: CASSLKPENYNEQFF. The CDR3 coding sequence is TGTGCCAGCAGCTTAAAACCTGAGAACTACAATGAGCAGTTCTTC.

The DNA of the CDR3 is TGTGCCAGCAGCAAGGACAGGGAATTGTTCTATGGCTACACCTTC. This sequence encodes CASSKDRELFYGYTF. The chain has TRBV6-2 or TRBV6-3 and TRBJ1-2; 8 bases align to TRBD1. The V and J ends lost 6 bases and 4 bases, in that order; junction bases with no gene match: 10. Germline V gene sequence: CDR1 MNHEY, CDR2 SVGEGT. The CDR3 is 15 amino acids.

V usage is TRBV5-5 and J usage is TRBJ2-3; D may match TRBD1 or TRBD2 (5 bases each). The CDR3 sequence is 15 residues long. Deletions cut 2 bases from V and 5 bases from J, with 15 bases between. Germline loops: CDR1 SGHKS, CDR2 YYEKEE (reference sequence). As DNA, the CDR3 is TGTGCCAGCAGCTTACCCGGGACCGACAAAGATACGCAGTATTTT. This sequence encodes CASSLPGTDKDTQYF.

The DNA for the CDR3 is TGCGCCAGCAGGCCGACAGGGCCGTTCGGGGAGCAGTACTTC. It codes for CASRPTGPFGEQYF. V is TRBV5-1 and J is TRBJ2-7; 7 nucleotides match TRBD1. The V gene's germline CDR1 is SGHRS and CDR2 YFSETQ. The CDR3 length is 14 residues. V was pared by 5 bases and J by 7 bases, with 12 bases of the junction left unmatched.

This clonotype was found many times. The chain carries TRBV7-2 and TRBJ1-2, with D perhaps TRBD1 (5 bases). The CDR3 length is 14 residues. V lost 1 base and J 3 bases, leaving 9 bases between the germline ends. In germline, CDR1 is SGHTA, CDR2 FQGNSA. CDR3 region: CASSLGPGDYGYTF. CDR3 sequence (DNA): TGTGCCAGCAGCTTAGGCCCGGGGGACTATGGCTACACCTTC.

This clonotype was counted ten times or more. The chain is built from TRBV5-5 and TRBJ1-2; D ambiguous. CDR1 is SGHKS and CDR2 is YYEKEE in the germline V gene (reference sequence). The CDR3 is made up of 12 amino acids. Trimming left V 4 bases short and J 7 bases short, with 11 bases between. The CDR3 here is CASSATSGGYTF. DNA for the CDR3: TGTGCCAGCAGCGCGACTTCTGGTGGCTACACCTTC.

This clonotype has a handful of counts. V usage is TRBV5-4 and J usage is TRBJ2-7, with unresolved D. Trimming removed 2 bases from V and 3 bases from J, with 9 bases in between. Germline CDR1 is SGHNT and CDR2 is YYREEE (reference sequence). The CDR3 is made up of 13 amino acids. CDR3 sequence reads: CASSFGSLYEQYF. The CDR3 DNA follows: TGTGCCAGCAGCTTCGGCAGTCTCTACGAGCAGTACTTC.

The gene calls are TRBV11-1 and TRBJ1-1; 7 positions match TRBD1. The CDR3 is 14 amino acids. Looked up from germline, CDR1 is SGHAT and CDR2 is FQDESV (reference sequence). J gave up 10 bases and V 5 bases, and 13 bases lay outside the gene matches. DNA for the CDR3: TGTGCCAGCAGCCCCAGGGGGACAGCAAGGGGAGCTTTCTTT. This gives the protein CASSPRGTARGAFF.

This clonotype showed up many times. The gene calls are TRBV4-1 and TRBJ1-5, with unresolved D. Trimming took off 3 bases at V and 2 bases at J, with 11 bases between the two ends. This CDR3 spans 15 amino acids. Germline CDR1 is MGHRA and CDR2 is YSYEKL. The CDR3 sequence: CASSQFLEGNQPQHF. CDR3 bases: TGCGCCAGCAGCCAGTTCTTGGAAGGCAATCAGCCCCAGCATTTT.

This clonotype was counted between two and nine times. The chain joins TRBV25-1 to TRBJ2-5, with TRBD1 as a possible D gene (7 bases). Germline CDR1 reads MGHDK; CDR2 reads SYGVNS. The CDR3 length is 14 residues. V shed 5 bases and J shed 5 bases, with 15 bases lying between them. The CDR3 loop reads CASSKEQGRETQYF. The CDR3 DNA reads TGTGCCAGCAGTAAAGAACAGGGGAGGGAGACCCAGTACTTC.

The chain carries TRBV3-1 and TRBJ2-2; 8 positions agree with TRBD1. V was pared by 4 bases and J by 6 bases, with 10 bases of the junction left unmatched. CDR3 length: 16 amino acids. Germline V gene sequence: CDR1 LGHDT, CDR2 YNNKEL (reference sequence). Written as DNA, the CDR3 is TGTGCCAGCAGCCTAGAGACAGGGGTGATCGCCGGGGAGCTGTTTTTT. Translating gives CASSLETGVIAGELFF.

The CDR3 DNA sequence: TGTGCCAGCAGCCAGACAGGGCTCCTAGGGCAGCCCCAGCATTTT. Translated: CASSQTGLLGQPQHF. The rearrangement uses TRBV12-3 or TRBV12-4 and TRBJ1-5, with 7 bases fitting TRBD1. The CDR3 totals 15 residues. V was clipped by 6 bases and J by 7 bases; unmatched bases: 12.

The chain carries TRBV20-1 and TRBJ2-6; 8 nucleotides agree with TRBD1. The V and J ends lost 4 bases and 0 bases, in that order; junction bases with no gene match: 8. CDR1 and CDR2 (germline): DFQATT, SNEGSKA (reference sequence). This CDR3 spans 17 amino acids. Here the CDR3 reads CSAISGTGSSGANVLTF. In DNA, the CDR3 is TGCAGTGCTATCTCCGGGACAGGAAGCTCTGGGGCCAACGTCCTGACTTTC.

The rearrangement joins TRBV5-1 to TRBJ2-5; D remains unclear. The V gene lost 4 bases and the J gene lost 1 base, with 11 bases spanning the gap. There are 14 residues in the CDR3. CDR1 and CDR2 from the germline V gene are SGHRS and YFSETQ. In DNA, the CDR3 is TGCGCCAGCAGCCTCGAAACCGGCCAAGAGACCCAGTACTTC. It is translated as CASSLETGQETQYF.

This clonotype occurred many times. The gene calls are TRBV12-3 or TRBV12-4 and TRBJ1-5; a possible D gene is TRBD1 (5 bases). This CDR3 has 14 residues. V shed 5 bases and J shed 14 bases, with 22 bases lying between them. In nucleotides, the CDR3 is TGTGCCAGCAGTCTAGGGGAAACAGTTGCCTCCGAGCATTTT. It yields the protein CASSLGETVASEHF.

Concerning this clonotype itself: Compared with germline, one end of the junction differs, possibly owing to a read error. The rearrangement links TRBV6-1 to TRBJ2-2; TRBD1 matches 7 bases. The CDR3 has 16 residues. Germline lookup yields CDR1 MNHNS and CDR2 SASEGT. The chain's CDR3 is CASSPTLGQPTGERFF. The CDR3 DNA is TGTGCCAGCAGCCCCACCTTGGGACAGCCCACCGGGGAGCGGTTTTTT.

V and J are TRBV4-1 and TRBJ1-2; D possibly corresponds to TRBD1 (6 bases). CDR3 length: 15 amino acids. In germline, CDR1 is MGHRA, CDR2 YSYEKL. V shed 0 bases and J shed 8 bases, with 16 bases lying between them. CDR3 in amino acids: CASSQDRRTGGGYTF. The CDR3 DNA sequence: TGCGCCAGCAGCCAAGATCGGAGAACGGGGGGCGGCTACACCTTC.

The rearrangement uses TRBV5-4 and TRBJ2-1, with 8 bases that match TRBD1. The CDR3 is 16 residues long. With V trimmed by 1 base and J by 5 bases, 8 bases remained unmatched. From germline, CDR1 is SGHNT and CDR2 YYREEE (reference sequence). The CDR3 DNA sequence: TGTGCCAGCAGCTTGTTCCAGGGGGCTGTTCACAATGAGCAGTTCTTC. Its translation is CASSLFQGAVHNEQFF.

The chain carries TRBV29-1 and TRBJ1-1; no clear D. The germline V gene encodes CDR1 SQVTM and CDR2 ANQGSEA. Deletions cut 5 bases from V and 5 bases from J, with 15 bases between. This CDR3 is 13 amino acids long. The DNA of the CDR3 is TGCAGCGTTTTGACCGCGGGCTTGACTGAAGCTTTCTTT. It encodes CSVLTAGLTEAFF.

This clonotype was counted between two and nine times. V usage is TRBV12-3 or TRBV12-4 and J usage is TRBJ1-2, with TRBD1 as a possible D gene (6 bases). V dropped 5 bases and J dropped 6 bases, with 13 bases sitting between them. The CDR3 extends over 13 amino acids. CDR3: CASSPGQIHGYTF. The CDR3 bases are TGTGCCAGCAGTCCCGGACAGATACATGGCTACACCTTC.

The chain has TRBV14 and TRBJ2-1; D is ambiguous. V lost 0 bases and J lost 7, with 7 bases in between. Germline V gene sequence: CDR1 SGHDN, CDR2 FVKESK. CDR3 length: 13 residues. The CDR3 bases are TGTGCCAGCAGCCAAGAGCTCATGAATGAGCAGTTCTTC. This codes for CASSQELMNEQFF.

This clonotype turned up a few times. The V gene is TRBV5-1, the J gene TRBJ2-3; D is ambiguous. The V gene lost 5 bases and the J gene lost 1 base, with 11 bases spanning the gap. This CDR3 contains 14 residues. Germline CDR1 is SGHRS and CDR2 is YFSETQ. CDR3 protein: CASRGGGRTDTQYF. CDR3 in DNA: TGCGCCAGCAGGGGCGGCGGACGCACAGATACGCAGTATTTT.